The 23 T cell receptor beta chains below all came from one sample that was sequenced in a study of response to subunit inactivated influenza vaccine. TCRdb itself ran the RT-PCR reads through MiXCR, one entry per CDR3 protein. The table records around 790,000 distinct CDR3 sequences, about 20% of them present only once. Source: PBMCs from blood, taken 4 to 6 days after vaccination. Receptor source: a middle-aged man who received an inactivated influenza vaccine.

The CDR3 DNA reads as TGTGCCAGCAGCCCCAGGGAGCGGGTTTACAATGAGCAGTTCTTC. This translates into CASSPRERVYNEQFF. The V and J genes are TRBV7-9 and TRBJ2-1, with TRBD2 as a possible D gene (6 bases). The CDR3 extends over 15 amino acids. With 5 bases removed from V and 4 bases from J, the gap between germline ends came to 15 bases. Germline CDR1 is SEHNR and CDR2 is FQNEAQ (reference sequence).

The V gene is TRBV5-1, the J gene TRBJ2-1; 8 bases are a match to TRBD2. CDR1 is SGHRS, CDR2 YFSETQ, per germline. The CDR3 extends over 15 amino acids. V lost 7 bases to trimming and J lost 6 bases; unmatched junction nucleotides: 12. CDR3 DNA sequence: TGCGCCAGCTCACTCGGGGGGGCGACAATCAATGAGCAGTTCTTC. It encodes CASSLGGATINEQFF.

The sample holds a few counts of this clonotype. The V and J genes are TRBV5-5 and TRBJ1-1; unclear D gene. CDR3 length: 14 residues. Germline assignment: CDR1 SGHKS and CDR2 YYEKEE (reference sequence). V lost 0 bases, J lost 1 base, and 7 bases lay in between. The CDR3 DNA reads TGTGCCAGCAGCTTGGACAGCCCGAACACTGAAGCTTTCTTT. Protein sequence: CASSLDSPNTEAFF.

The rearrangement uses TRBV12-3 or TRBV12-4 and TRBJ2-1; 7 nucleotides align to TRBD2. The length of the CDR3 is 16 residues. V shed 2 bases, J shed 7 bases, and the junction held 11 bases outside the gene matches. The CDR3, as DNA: TGTGCCAGCAGTTTATTCGGGGGACTACGCGAAAATGAGCAGTTCTTC. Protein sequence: CASSLFGGLRENEQFF.

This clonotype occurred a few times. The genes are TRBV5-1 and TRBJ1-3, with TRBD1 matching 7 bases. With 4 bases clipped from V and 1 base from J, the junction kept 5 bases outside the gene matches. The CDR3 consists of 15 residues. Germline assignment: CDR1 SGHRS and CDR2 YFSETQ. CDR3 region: CASSQPGGSGNTIYF. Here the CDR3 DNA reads TGCGCCAGCAGCCAACCAGGGGGTTCTGGAAACACCATATATTTT.

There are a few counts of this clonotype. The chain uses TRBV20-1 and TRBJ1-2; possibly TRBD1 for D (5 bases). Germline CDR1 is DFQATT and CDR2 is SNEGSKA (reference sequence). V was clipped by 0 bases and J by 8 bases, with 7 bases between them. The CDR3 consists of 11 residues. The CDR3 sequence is CSARDQGGYTF. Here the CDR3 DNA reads TGCAGTGCTAGAGACCAGGGAGGCTACACCTTC.

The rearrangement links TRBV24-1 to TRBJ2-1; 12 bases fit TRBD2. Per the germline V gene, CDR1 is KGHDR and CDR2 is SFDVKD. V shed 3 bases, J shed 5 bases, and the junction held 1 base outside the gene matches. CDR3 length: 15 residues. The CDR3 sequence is CATSDPSGGDNEQFF. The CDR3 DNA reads TGTGCCACCAGTGATCCTAGCGGGGGGGACAATGAGCAGTTCTTC.

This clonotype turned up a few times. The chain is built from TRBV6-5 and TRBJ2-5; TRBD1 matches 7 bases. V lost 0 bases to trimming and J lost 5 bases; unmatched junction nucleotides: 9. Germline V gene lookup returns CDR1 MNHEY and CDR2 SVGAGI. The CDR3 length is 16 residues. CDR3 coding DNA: TGTGCCAGCAGTTACTCGACAGGGTGGGTTAGTGAGACCCAGTACTTC. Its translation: CASSYSTGWVSETQYF.

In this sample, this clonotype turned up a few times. CDR3 nucleotide sequence: TGCGCCAGCAGCTTCGGGTCAGGGGGCTTAAAGCTCACCGAGCAGTACTTC. Amino acids: CASSFGSGGLKLTEQYF. The genes are TRBV5-1 and TRBJ2-7, with TRBD1 identical over 8 bases. The germline V gene encodes CDR1 SGHRS and CDR2 YFSETQ. Germline trimming cut 2 bases from V and 6 bases from J; bases unmatched to any gene: 16. CDR3 size: 17 residues.

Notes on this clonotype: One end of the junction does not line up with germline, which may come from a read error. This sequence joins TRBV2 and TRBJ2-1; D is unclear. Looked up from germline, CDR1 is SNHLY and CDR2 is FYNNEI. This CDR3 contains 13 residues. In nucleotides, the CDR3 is TGTGCCATCAGTTTGTCCGTGGACAATGAGCAGTTCTTC. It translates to CAISLSVDNEQFF.

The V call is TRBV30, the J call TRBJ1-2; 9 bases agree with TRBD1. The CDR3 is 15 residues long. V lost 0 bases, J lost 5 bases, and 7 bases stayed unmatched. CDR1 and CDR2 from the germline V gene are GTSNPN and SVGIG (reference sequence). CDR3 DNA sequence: TGTGCCTGGAGTGTTGAGTCGACAGGGGGATATGGCTACACCTTC. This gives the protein CAWSVESTGGYGYTF. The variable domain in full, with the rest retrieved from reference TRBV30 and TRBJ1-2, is SQTIHQWPATLVQPVGSPLSLECTVEGTSNPNLYWYRQAAGRGLQLLFYSVGIGQISSEVPQNLSASRPQDRQFILSSKKLLLSDSGFYLCAWSVESTGGYGYTFGSGTRLTVV.

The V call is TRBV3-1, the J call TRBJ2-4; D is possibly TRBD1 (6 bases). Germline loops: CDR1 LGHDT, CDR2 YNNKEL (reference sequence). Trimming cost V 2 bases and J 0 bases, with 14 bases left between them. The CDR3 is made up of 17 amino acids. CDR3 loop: CASSQRGQILAKNIQYF. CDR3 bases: TGTGCCAGCAGCCAACGAGGACAGATTTTAGCCAAAAACATTCAGTACTTC. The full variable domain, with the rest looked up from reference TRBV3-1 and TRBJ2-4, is DTAVSQTPKYLVTQMGNDKSIKCEQNLGHDTMYWYKQDSKKFLKIMFSYNNKELIINETVPNRFSPKSPDKAHLNLHINSLELGDSAVYFCASSQRGQILAKNIQYFGAGTRLSVL.

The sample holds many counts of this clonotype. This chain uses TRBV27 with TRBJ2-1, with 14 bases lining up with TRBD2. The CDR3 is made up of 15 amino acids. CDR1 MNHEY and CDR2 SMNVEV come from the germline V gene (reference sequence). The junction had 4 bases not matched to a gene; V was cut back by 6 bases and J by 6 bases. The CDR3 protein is CASSPGTSGSNEQFF. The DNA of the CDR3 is TGTGCCAGCAGCCCCGGGACTAGCGGGAGCAATGAGCAGTTCTTC.

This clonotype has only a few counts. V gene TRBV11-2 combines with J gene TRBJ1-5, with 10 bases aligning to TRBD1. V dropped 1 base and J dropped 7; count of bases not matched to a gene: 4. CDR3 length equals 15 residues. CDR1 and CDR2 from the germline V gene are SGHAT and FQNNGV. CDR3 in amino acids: CASSLGQGAKQPQHF. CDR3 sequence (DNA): TGTGCCAGCAGCTTAGGACAGGGGGCGAAGCAGCCCCAGCATTTT.

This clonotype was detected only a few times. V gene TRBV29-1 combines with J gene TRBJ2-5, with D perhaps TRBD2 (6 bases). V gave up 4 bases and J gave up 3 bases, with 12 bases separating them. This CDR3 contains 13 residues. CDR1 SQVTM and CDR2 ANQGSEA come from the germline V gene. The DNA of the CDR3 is TGCAGCGTTGGGGGGACTGGGGAAGAGACCCAGTACTTC. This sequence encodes CSVGGTGEETQYF.

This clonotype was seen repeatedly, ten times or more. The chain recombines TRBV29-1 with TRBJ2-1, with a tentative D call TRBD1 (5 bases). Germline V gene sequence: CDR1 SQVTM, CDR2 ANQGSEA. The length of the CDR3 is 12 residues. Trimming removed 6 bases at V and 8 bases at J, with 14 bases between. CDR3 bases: TGCAGCGTCTTGACAGTCATCTATGAGCAGTTCTTC. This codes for CSVLTVIYEQFF.

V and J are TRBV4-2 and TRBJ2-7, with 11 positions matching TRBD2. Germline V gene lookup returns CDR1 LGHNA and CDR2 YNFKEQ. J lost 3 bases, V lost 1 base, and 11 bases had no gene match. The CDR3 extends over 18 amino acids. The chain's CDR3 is CASSQGPRLAGTFYEQYF. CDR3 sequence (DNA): TGTGCCAGCAGCCAAGGACCCCGACTAGCGGGGACTTTCTACGAGCAGTACTTC.

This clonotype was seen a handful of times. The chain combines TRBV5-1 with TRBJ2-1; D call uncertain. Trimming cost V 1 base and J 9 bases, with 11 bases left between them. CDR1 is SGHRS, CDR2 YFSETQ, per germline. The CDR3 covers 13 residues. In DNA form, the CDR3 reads TGCGCCAGCAGCTTGTCCGTCCGTCGTGAGCAGTTCTTC. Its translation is CASSLSVRREQFF.

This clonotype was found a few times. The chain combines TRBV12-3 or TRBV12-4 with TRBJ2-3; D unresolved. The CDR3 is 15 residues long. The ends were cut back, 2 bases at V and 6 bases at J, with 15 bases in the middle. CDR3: CASSLSMVAGDTQYF. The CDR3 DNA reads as TGTGCCAGCAGTTTATCCATGGTAGCTGGCGATACGCAGTATTTT.

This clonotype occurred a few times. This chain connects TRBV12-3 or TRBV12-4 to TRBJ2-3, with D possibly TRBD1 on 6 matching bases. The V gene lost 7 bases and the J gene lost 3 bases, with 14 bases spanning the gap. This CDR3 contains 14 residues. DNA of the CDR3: TGTGCCAGCACCACAGGGTCGAAGACAGATACGCAGTATTTT. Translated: CASTTGSKTDTQYF.

The CDR3 loop reads CASSPQGLPYEQYF. The DNA of the CDR3 is TGTGCCAGCAGTCCCCAGGGTTTACCATACGAGCAGTACTTC. The chain uses TRBV12-3 or TRBV12-4 and TRBJ2-7; possibly TRBD1 for D (5 bases). The length of the CDR3 is 14 residues. Trimming took 5 bases from V and 4 from J, leaving 15 bases between them.

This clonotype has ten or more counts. CDR3 protein: CSVLGTEAFF. The CDR3 region has the DNA TGCAGCGTCCTCGGGACTGAAGCTTTCTTT. V gene TRBV29-1 combines with J gene TRBJ1-1; D not resolved. The germline V gene encodes CDR1 SQVTM and CDR2 ANQGSEA. V was shortened by 6 bases and J by 5 bases, with 7 bases between the two germline ends. CDR3 size: 10 residues. Complete variable domain (other parts from reference TRBV29-1 and TRBJ1-1): SAVISQKPSRDICQRGTSLTIQCQVDSQVTMMFWYRQQPGQSLTLIATANQGSEATYESGFVIDKFPISRPNLTFSTLTVSNMSPEDSSIYLCSVLGTEAFFGQGTRLTVV.

CDR3 DNA: TGCGCCAGCAGTGCGATGCAGGGGGCCGACCACAATGAGCAGTTCTTC. Residues: CASSAMQGADHNEQFF. J is TRBJ2-1 and V is TRBV10-1; 8 nucleotides agree with TRBD1. In germline, CDR1 is WNHNN, CDR2 SYGVQD (reference sequence). CDR3 length equals 16 residues. V gave up 4 bases and J gave up 5 bases; unmatched junction bases: 10.